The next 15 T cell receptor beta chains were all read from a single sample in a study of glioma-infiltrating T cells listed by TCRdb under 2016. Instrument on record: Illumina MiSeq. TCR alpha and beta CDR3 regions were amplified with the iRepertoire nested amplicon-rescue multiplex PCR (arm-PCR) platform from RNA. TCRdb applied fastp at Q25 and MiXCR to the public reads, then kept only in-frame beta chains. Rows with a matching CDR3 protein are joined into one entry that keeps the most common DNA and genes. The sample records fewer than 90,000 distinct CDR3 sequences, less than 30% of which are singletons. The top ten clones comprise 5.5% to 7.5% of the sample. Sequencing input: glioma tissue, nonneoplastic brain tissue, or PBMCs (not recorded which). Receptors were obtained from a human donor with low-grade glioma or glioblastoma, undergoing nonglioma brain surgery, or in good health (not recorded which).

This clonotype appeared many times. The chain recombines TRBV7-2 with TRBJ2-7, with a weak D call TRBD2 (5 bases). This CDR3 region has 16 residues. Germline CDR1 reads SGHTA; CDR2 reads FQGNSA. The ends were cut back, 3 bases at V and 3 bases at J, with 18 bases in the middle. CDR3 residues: CASSFGYGRGNYEQYF. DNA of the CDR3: TGTGCCAGCAGCTTCGGTTACGGCCGGGGAAACTACGAGCAGTACTTC.

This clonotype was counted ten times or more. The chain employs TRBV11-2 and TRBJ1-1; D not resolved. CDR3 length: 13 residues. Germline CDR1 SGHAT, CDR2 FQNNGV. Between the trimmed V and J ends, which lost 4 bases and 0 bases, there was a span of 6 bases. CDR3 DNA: TGTGCCAGCAGCTCCTATATGAACACTGAAGCTTTCTTT. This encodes CASSSYMNTEAFF.

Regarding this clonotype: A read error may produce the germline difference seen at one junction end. The CDR3 spells CPSSSGRGSGNTIYF. The CDR3 DNA sequence: TGTCCCAGCAGTTCAGGACGGGGCTCTGGAAACACCATATATTTT. The chain links TRBV2 to TRBJ1-3; no clear D. Germline lookup yields CDR1 SNHLY and CDR2 FYNNEI. This CDR3 region has 15 residues.

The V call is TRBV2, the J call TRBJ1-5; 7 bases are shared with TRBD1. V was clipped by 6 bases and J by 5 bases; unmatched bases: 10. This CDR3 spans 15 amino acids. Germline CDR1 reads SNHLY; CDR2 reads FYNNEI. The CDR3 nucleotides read TGTGCCAGCAGCACTCAAGGGACAGAATATCAGCCCCAGCATTTT. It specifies CASSTQGTEYQPQHF.

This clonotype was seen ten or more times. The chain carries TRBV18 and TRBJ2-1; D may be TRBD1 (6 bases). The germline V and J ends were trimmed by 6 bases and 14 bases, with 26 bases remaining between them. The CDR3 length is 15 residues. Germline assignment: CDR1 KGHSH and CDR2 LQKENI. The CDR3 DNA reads TGTGCCAGCTCCACCGCTCCTGGACAGATAAACCAGGAGTTCTTC. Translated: CASSTAPGQINQEFF.

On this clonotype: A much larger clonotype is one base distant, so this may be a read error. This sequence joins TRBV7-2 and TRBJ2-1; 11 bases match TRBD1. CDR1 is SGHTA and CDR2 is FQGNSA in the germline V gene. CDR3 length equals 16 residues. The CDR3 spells CDSSLAGTGGLDEQFF. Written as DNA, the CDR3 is TGTGACAGCAGCTTGGCCGGGACAGGGGGATTAGATGAGCAGTTCTTC. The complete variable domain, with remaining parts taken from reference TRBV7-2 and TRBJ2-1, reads GAGVSQSPSNKVTEKGKDVELRCDPISGHTALYWYRQSLGQGLEFLIYFQGNSAPDKSGLPSDRFSAERTGGSVSTLTIQRTQQEDSAVYLCDSSLAGTGGLDEQFFGPGTRLTVL.

CDR3 amino acids: CASSPEEGVGNTIYF. The CDR3 DNA reads as TGTGCCAGCTCACCGGAGGAAGGAGTTGGAAACACCATATATTTT. The chain has TRBV18 and TRBJ1-3, with D uncertain. CDR3 size: 15 residues. Germline-derived CDR1 and CDR2 are KGHSH and LQKENI. Trimming took 3 bases from V and 3 from J, leaving 12 bases between them.

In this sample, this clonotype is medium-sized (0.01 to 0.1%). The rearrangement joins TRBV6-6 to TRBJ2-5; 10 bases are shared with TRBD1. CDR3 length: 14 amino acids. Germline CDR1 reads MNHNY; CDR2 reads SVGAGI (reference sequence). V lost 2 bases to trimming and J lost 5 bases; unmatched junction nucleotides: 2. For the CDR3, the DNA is TGTGCCAGCAGTTACCTGGGACAGGGGGAGACCCAGTACTTC. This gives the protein CASSYLGQGETQYF.

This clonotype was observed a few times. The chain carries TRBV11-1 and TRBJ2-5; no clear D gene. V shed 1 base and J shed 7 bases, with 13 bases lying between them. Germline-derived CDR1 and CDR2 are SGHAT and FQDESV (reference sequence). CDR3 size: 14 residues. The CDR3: CASSLELRLGTQYF. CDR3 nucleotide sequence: TGTGCCAGCAGCTTAGAGTTGCGTCTTGGGACCCAGTACTTC. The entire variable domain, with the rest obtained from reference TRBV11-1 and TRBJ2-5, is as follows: EAEVAQSPRYKITEKSQAVAFWCDPISGHATLYWYRQILGQGPELLVQFQDESVVDDSQLPKDRFSAERLKGVDSTLKIQPAELGDSAMYLCASSLELRLGTQYFGPGTRLLVL.

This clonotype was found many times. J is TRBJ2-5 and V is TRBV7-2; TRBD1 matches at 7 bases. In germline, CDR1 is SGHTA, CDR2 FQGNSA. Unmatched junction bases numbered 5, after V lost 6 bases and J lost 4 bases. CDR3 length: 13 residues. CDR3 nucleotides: TGTGCCAGCAGGTCCAGGGGGACAGAGACCCAGTACTTC. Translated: CASRSRGTETQYF.

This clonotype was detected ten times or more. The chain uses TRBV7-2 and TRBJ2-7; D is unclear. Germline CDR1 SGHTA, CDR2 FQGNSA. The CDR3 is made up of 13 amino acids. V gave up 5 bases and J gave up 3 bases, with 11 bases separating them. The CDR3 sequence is CASSLTIDYEQYF. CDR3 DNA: TGTGCCAGCAGCCTAACGATAGACTACGAGCAGTACTTC. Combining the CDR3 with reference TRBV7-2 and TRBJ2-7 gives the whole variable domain GAGVSQSPSNKVTEKGKDVELRCDPISGHTALYWYRQSLGQGLEFLIYFQGNSAPDKSGLPSDRFSAERTGGSVSTLTIQRTQQEDSAVYLCASSLTIDYEQYFGPGTRLTVT.

DNA for the CDR3: TGTGCCAGCAGTCTCCCCACTAGCGGGAGGAGTTCCTACAATGAGCAGTTCTTC. Encoded protein: CASSLPTSGRSSYNEQFF. This rearrangement joins TRBV6-2 or TRBV6-3 to TRBJ2-1, with 12 bases lining up with TRBD2. The V gene end was trimmed by 5 bases and the J gene end by 1 base; junction bases not matched to a gene: 9. Germline CDR1 reads MNHEY; CDR2 reads SVGEGT. This CDR3 contains 18 residues.

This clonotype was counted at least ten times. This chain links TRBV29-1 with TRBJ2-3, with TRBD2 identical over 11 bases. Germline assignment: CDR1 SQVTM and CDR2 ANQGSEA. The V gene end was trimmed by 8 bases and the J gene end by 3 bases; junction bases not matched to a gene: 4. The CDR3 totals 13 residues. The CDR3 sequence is CSLTSGGTDTQYF. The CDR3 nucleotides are TGCAGCCTCACTAGCGGGGGTACAGATACGCAGTATTTT.

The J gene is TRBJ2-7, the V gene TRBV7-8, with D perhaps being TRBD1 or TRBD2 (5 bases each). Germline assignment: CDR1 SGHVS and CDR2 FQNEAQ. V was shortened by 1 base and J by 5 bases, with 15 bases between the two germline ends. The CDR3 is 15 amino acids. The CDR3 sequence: CASSLEPGRGHEQYF. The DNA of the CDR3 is TGTGCCAGCAGCTTAGAACCGGGACGGGGCCACGAGCAGTACTTC.

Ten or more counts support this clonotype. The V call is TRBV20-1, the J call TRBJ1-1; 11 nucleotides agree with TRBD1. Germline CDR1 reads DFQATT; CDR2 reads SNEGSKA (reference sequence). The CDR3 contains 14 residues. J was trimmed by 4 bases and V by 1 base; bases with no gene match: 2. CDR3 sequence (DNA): TGCAGTGCTAGAGGGGACAGGGGGTTCACTGAAGCTTTCTTT. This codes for CSARGDRGFTEAFF.